This T cell receptor beta chain appears in the sequencing data of a study of regulatory T cells. Study conclusions and caveats: Compared with autologous conventional CD4+ cells and control regulatory cells, CD3G-deficient regulatory T cells showed reduced diversity.

The CDR3 extends over 13 amino acids. V was shortened by 8 bases and J by 4 bases, with 14 bases between the two germline ends. Germline lookup yields CDR1 MDHEN and CDR2 SYDVKM. Comment on this clone: Its antigen remains unknown.

The primer mix had 52 TRBV and 13 TRBJ primers. Generated by immunoSEQ multiplex PCR, the TCRdb table keeps only in-frame clones and is missing some. The sample contains about 5,700 clones, approximately 92% of which appear only once. A couple of CD3G-deficient patients had more severe autoimmunity; all had some. Patients aged 2 to 39 years had fewer naive T cells. CD4+ T cells were divided by sorting: CD25-high CD127-low Tregs, CD25-low CD127-high conventional cells. Sequencing was carried out using CD4+ Tregs sorted from blood. The V call is TRBV28, the J call TRBJ1-2, with D perhaps TRBD1 (6 bases). The sequence was obtained from a young adult with CD3G deficiency. The CDR3 spells CASGSGAGYGYTF. In DNA, the CDR3 is TGTGCCAGCGGTTCGGGGGCTGGCTATGGCTACACCTTC.